This TCR beta chain came from a study of beta chain features in type 1 diabetes. This clone showed up just a few times. Its antigen is as yet unknown. Whole-study findings and limits: Sampled from patients, naive, central memory and Treg TCRB repertoires appeared more similar than those sampled from healthy donors.

The sequenced template was cDNA made from the entire isolated RNA. Approximately 3.5 million reads was the average for naive, central memory and regulatory T cell samples. Sequencing was performed with immunoSEQ multiplex PCR; in TCRdb, only in-frame clones are kept and a portion is missing. The sample yields a few hundred thousand clones, 25% to 35% seen once. The germline V gene encodes CDR1 MDHEN and CDR2 SYDVKM. V was clipped by 6 bases and J by 4 bases, with 12 bases between them. The CDR3 extends over 13 amino acids. Sample: central memory CD4+ T cells from blood. The V call is TRBV28, the J call TRBJ1-2; no reliable D call. The TCR originated in a man aged 25-40 years in good health. CDR3 nucleotide sequence: TGTGCCAGCAGCCCTAGACGGAGCTATGGCTACACCTTC. It codes for CASSPRRSYGYTF.